The rows below give T cell receptor beta chains drawn from one sample of a study of blood T cell repertoires in COVID-19. This table comes from immunoSEQ multiplex PCR, and its TCRdb copy is limited to in-frame clones, with some not included. The table lists a few hundred thousand clones, roughly 89% of them singletons. Sequenced input: peripheral blood. These receptors were obtained from a woman between 40 and 50 years old who had recovered from COVID-19. Each CDR3 is given with its conserved first and last residue. A D gene is named only where the DNA matches it firmly. Some rows have no size entry. The others give once, few or many, or a class for an expanded clone.

clone_size,j_call,d_call,v_call,cdr3_nt,cdr3_aa
once,TRBJ2-1,TRBD2,TRBV5-5,TGTGCCAGCAGCTTTTACCAACTAGCGGGCAACAATGAGCAGTTCTTC,CASSFYQLAGNNEQFF
.,TRBJ1-4,.,TRBV6-6,TGTGCCAGCAGCCGCAGGGTGGCTAATGAAAAACTGTTTTTT,CASSRRVANEKLFF
.,TRBJ2-4,TRBD2,TRBV5-1,TGCGCCAGCAGCTTGTCTAGCGGGGCCAAAAACATTCAGTACTTC,CASSLSSGAKNIQYF
.,TRBJ2-3,TRBD2,TRBV10-2,TGCGCCAGCAGTGAAATAGCGGGCGGAGCCATTAATACGCAGTATTTT,CASSEIAGGAINTQYF
.,TRBJ1-2,TRBD1,TRBV30,TGTGCCTATTCCGGGACAGGGCTTAACTATGGCTACACCTTC,CAYSGTGLNYGYTF
.,TRBJ2-7,TRBD1,TRBV19,TGTGCCAGTTCCCTCAGGGGGGACAGGGCCCACGAGCAGTACTTC,CASSLRGDRAHEQYF
.,TRBJ2-3,.,TRBV11-2,TGTGCCAGCAGCTCGGGGAAGCGAGCCGGCACAGATACGCAGTATTTT,CASSSGKRAGTDTQYF
.,TRBJ1-4,.,TRBV5-1,TGCGCCAGCAGCTTGGTTCCCTTTAATGAAAAACTGTTTTTT,CASSLVPFNEKLFF
.,TRBJ1-2,TRBD1,TRBV5-1,TGCGCCAGCAGCTTGGCGGGACAGAATAACTATGGCTACACCTTC,CASSLAGQNNYGYTF
.,TRBJ2-3,TRBD2,TRBV9,TGTGCCAGCAGCACTAGCGGACAAGGCACAGATACGCAGTATTTT,CASSTSGQGTDTQYF
.,TRBJ1-2,.,TRBV9,TGTGCCAGCAGCGTAGGAGGGCTCTATGGCTACACCTTC,CASSVGGLYGYTF
.,TRBJ1-1,.,TRBV6-5,TGTGCCAGCAGGGGGCGGCTGACCAACACTGAAGCTTTCTTT,CASRGRLTNTEAFF
.,TRBJ1-3,TRBD1,TRBV5-6,TGTGCCAGCAGCAACAGGGGGCCTGGAAACACCATATATTTT,CASSNRGPGNTIYF
.,TRBJ2-7,TRBD1,TRBV4-1,TGCGCCAGCAGCCAAGTTCTAATAGGGGGCGTTCCCTACGAGCAGTACTTC,CASSQVLIGGVPYEQYF
.,TRBJ2-7,.,TRBV12-3/TRBV12-4,TGTGCCAGCAGTTACTCCATCTACGAGCAGTACTTC,CASSYSIYEQYF
.,TRBJ2-3,.,TRBV15,TGTGCCACCAGCAAACGAGGAGGGGGCACAGATACGCAGTATTTT,CATSKRGGGTDTQYF
.,TRBJ2-5,.,TRBV10-3,TGTGCCATCAGTGAGAATGAGGGGGTGGAGACCCAGTACTTC,CAISENEGVETQYF
few,TRBJ1-2,TRBD1,TRBV28,TGTGCCAGCAGTAATCCAGGGGGCTATGGCTACACCTTC,CASSNPGGYGYTF
.,TRBJ1-2,.,TRBV6-6,TGTGCCAGCAGTATTATGGGGACATTTTCCGACTATGGCTACACCTTC,CASSIMGTFSDYGYTF
.,TRBJ1-2,.,TRBV7-2,TGTGCCAGCAGCTTAGGTGGAGGAGAAGGCTACACCTTC,CASSLGGGEGYTF
.,TRBJ1-5,TRBD1,TRBV10-3,TGTGCCATCAGTGCAGGGGGGACAAGGCCCCAGCATTTT,CAISAGGTRPQHF
.,TRBJ2-5,.,TRBV5-4,TGTGCCAGCAGCCCCGCCCAGGGCGGTGTGGAGACCCAGTACTTC,CASSPAQGGVETQYF
.,TRBJ1-1,.,TRBV27,TGTGCCAGCAGTTTACGAGGCCTAGGAAACACTGAAGCTTTCTTT,CASSLRGLGNTEAFF
.,TRBJ1-3,.,TRBV19,TGTGCCAGTAGTATAGACCCAAGAGCCTCTGGAAACACCATATATTTT,CASSIDPRASGNTIYF
.,TRBJ1-1,.,TRBV6-4,TGTGCCAGCAGTGACAGGCGGATCACTGAAGCTTTCTTT,CASSDRRITEAFF
few,TRBJ1-6,.,TRBV3-1/TRBV3-2,TGTGCCAGCAGCCACACAGCGGGGAATTCACCCCTCCACTTT,CASSHTAGNSPLHF
.,TRBJ1-1,.,TRBV27,TGTGCCAGCAGTTTATCAGCTCAGGGGAACACTGAAGCTTTCTTT,CASSLSAQGNTEAFF
.,TRBJ2-2,.,TRBV5-6,TGTGCCAGCAGCTCGGCGGGGAATGACAACACCGGGGAGCTGTTTTTT,CASSSAGNDNTGELFF
few,TRBJ1-1,.,TRBV28,TGTGCCAGCTCTGGACCACAGGCTACTGAAGCTTTCTTT,CASSGPQATEAFF
.,TRBJ1-6,.,TRBV5-6,TGTGCCAGCAGCTGGGGGCAGAATAATTCACCCCTCCACTTT,CASSWGQNNSPLHF
.,TRBJ2-3,TRBD2,TRBV9,TGTGCCAGCAGCGTAGCCCCGGGGGGTCACACAGATACGCAGTATTTT,CASSVAPGGHTDTQYF
.,TRBJ2-6,.,TRBV4-1,TGCGCCAGCAGCCAAGAGGCAGGAACTGGGGCCAACGTCCTGACTTTC,CASSQEAGTGANVLTF
.,TRBJ1-4,.,TRBV6-6,TGTGCCAGCAGTTCCCTCCGGGGGTATACCGAAAAACTGTTTTTT,CASSSLRGYTEKLFF
.,TRBJ1-1,.,TRBV5-4,TGTGCCAGCAGCTACAACAGGAACACTGAAGCTTTCTTT,CASSYNRNTEAFF
.,TRBJ1-1,.,TRBV18,TGTGCCAGCTCACGTAAGGAGGGCTCTGAAGCTTTCTTT,CASSRKEGSEAFF
.,TRBJ2-1,TRBD2,TRBV18,TGTGCCAGCTCACCACCCCCAGCGGGAGGGGTTTGGGAGCAGTTCTTC,CASSPPPAGGVWEQFF
.,TRBJ2-3,.,TRBV19,TGTGCCAGTAGTATTTTGGGCAGCAGCACAGATACGCAGTATTTT,CASSILGSSTDTQYF
.,TRBJ1-2,TRBD1,TRBV7-2,TGTGCCAGCAGCTTCCGACTCGACAGGGCAGTGGATGGCTACACCTTC,CASSFRLDRAVDGYTF
.,TRBJ2-7,.,TRBV10-3,TGTGCCATCAGTGGAGATCGAGCCTACGAGCAGTACTTC,CAISGDRAYEQYF
.,TRBJ1-1,.,TRBV28,TGTGCCAGCAGTAGCCGCCAGGGGAGAAAGGCTTTCTTT,CASSSRQGRKAFF
.,TRBJ1-5,.,TRBV6-5,TGTGCCAGCCTCCGGACAGTTGGTCGCAATCAGCCCCAGCATTTT,CASLRTVGRNQPQHF
.,TRBJ2-1,.,TRBV6-2/TRBV6-3,TGTGCCAGCAGTCCACGTCAGGATGAGCAGTTCTTC,CASSPRQDEQFF
.,TRBJ1-1,.,TRBV5-1,TGCGCCAGCAGCTTGGGGACAAGGGTGAACACTGAAGCTTTCTTT,CASSLGTRVNTEAFF
.,TRBJ2-7,.,TRBV18,TGTGCCAGCTCACTTGGGGCCCCGGATTACGAGCAGTACTTC,CASSLGAPDYEQYF
.,TRBJ1-1,.,TRBV5-1,TGCGCCAGCAGCCACGGAGGGCGAGACACTGAAGCTTTCTTT,CASSHGGRDTEAFF
.,TRBJ2-2,TRBD2,TRBV7-6,TGTGCCAGCAGCTTGGCTAGCGGTATCACCGGGGAGCTGTTTTTT,CASSLASGITGELFF
.,TRBJ2-7,.,TRBV12-3/TRBV12-4,TGTGCCACCAGGCCTGGGGGCACCTACGAGCAGTACTTC,CATRPGGTYEQYF
few,TRBJ1-2,TRBD1,TRBV19,TGTGCCAGTAGTATCGGGACAGACTTGTATGGCTACACCTTC,CASSIGTDLYGYTF
.,TRBJ2-1,TRBD2,TRBV9,TGTGCCAGCAGCCCCCACGGACTAGCGGGGGGGCCGGTGAATGAGCAGTTCTTC,CASSPHGLAGGPVNEQFF
.,TRBJ2-7,.,TRBV29-1,TGCAGCGTTGTTTCAGGGCTCTCCTACGAGCAGTACTTC,CSVVSGLSYEQYF
once,TRBJ2-5,.,TRBV15,TGTGCCACCAGCAGAGGTGCAGGGCTGAGGGAGACCCAGTACTTC,CATSRGAGLRETQYF